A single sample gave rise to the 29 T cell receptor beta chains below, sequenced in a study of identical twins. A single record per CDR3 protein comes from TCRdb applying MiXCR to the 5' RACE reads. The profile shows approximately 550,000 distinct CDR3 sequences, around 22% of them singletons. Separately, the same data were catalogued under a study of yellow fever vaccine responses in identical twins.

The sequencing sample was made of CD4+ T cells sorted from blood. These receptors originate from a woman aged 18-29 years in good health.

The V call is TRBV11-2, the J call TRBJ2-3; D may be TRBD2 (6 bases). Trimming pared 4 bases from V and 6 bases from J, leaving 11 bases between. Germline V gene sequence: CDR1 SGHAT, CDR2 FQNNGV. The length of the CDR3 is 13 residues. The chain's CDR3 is CASSSGTWDTQYF. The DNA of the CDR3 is TGTGCCAGCAGCTCCGGGACTTGGGATACGCAGTATTTT.

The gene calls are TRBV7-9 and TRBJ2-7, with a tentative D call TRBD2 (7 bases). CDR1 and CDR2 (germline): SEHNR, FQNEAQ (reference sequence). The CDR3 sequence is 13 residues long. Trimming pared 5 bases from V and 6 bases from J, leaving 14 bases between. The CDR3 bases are TGTGCCAGCAGCCCCAGAGGGGGGGGCGAGCAGTACGTC. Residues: CASSPRGGGEQYV.

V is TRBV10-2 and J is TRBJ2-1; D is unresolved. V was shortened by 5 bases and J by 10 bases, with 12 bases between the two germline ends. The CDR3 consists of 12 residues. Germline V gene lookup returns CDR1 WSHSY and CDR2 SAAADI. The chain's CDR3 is CASSRVVWEQFF. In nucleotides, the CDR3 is TGCGCCAGCAGTCGAGTTGTATGGGAGCAGTTCTTC.

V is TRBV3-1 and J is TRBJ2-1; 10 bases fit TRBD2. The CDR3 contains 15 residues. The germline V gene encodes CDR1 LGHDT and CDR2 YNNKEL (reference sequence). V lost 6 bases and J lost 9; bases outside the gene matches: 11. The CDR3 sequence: CASRTVGLAGAEQFF. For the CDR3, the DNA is TGTGCCAGCAGGACGGTTGGGCTAGCGGGAGCTGAGCAGTTCTTC.

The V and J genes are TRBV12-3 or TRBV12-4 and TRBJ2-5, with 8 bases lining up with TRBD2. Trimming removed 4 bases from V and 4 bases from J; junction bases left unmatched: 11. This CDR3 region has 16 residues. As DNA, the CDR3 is TGTGCCAGCAGTTCCACCCCGGGACTAGATATAGAGACCCAGTACTTC. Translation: CASSSTPGLDIETQYF.

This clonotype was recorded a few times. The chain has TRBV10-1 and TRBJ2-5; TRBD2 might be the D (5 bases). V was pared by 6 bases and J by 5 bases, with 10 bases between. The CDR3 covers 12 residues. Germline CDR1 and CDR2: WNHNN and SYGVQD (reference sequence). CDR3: CASRAPGETQYF. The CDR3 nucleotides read TGCGCCAGCAGAGCGCCGGGGGAGACCCAGTACTTC.

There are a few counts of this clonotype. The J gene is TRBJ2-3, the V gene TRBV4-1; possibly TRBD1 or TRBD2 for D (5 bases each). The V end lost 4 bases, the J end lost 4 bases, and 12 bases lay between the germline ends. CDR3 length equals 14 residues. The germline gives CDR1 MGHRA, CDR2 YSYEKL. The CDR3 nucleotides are TGCGCCAGCAGCCCCGGGGCAGGCGCAGATACGCAGTATTTT. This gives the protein CASSPGAGADTQYF.

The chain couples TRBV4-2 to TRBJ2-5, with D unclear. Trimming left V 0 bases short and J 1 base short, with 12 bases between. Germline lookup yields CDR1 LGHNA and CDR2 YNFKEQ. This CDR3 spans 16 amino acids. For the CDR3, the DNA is TGTGCCAGCAGCCAAGAGCCCTCTGGAAGCCAAGAGACCCAGTACTTC. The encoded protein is CASSQEPSGSQETQYF.

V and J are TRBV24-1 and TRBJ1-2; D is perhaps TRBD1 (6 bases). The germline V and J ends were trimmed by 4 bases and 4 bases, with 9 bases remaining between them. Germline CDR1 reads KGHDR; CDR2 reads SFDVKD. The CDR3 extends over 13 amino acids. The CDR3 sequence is CATSDDRTYGYTF. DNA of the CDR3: TGTGCCACCAGTGACGACAGGACCTATGGCTACACCTTC.

The CDR3 bases are TGTGCCATCAGTGAGTTCACTTCCTACGAGCAGTACTTC. Its translation: CAISEFTSYEQYF. This chain uses TRBV10-3 with TRBJ2-7; D is undetermined. The CDR3 extends over 13 amino acids. Germline loops: CDR1 ENHRY, CDR2 SYGVKD. V was trimmed by 1 base and J by 1 base, leaving 5 bases between them.

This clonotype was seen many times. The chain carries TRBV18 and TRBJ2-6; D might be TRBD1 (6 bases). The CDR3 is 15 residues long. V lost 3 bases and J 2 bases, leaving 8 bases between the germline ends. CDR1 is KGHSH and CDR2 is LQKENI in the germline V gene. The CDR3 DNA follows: TGTGCCAGCTCACCCGGGACAACTGGGGCCAACGTCCTGACTTTC. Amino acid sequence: CASSPGTTGANVLTF. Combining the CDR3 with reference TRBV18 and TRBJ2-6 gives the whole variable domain NAGVMQNPRHLVRRRGQEARLRCSPMKGHSHVYWYRQLPEEGLKFMVYLQKENIIDESGMPKERFSAEFPKEGPSILRIQQVVRGDSAAYFCASSPGTTGANVLTFGAGSRLTVL.

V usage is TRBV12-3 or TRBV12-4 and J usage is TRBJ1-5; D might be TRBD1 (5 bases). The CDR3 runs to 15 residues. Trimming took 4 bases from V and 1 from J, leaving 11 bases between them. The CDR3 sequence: CASSSNRTSNQPQHF. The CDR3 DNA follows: TGTGCCAGCAGTTCAAACAGGACCAGCAATCAGCCCCAGCATTTT.

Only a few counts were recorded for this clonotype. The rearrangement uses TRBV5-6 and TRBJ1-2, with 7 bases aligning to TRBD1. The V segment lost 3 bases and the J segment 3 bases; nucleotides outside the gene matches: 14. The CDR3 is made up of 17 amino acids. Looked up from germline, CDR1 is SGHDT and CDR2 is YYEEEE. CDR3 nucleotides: TGTGCCAGCAGCTACTTCCGAACTACAGGGGACCACTATGGCTACACCTTC. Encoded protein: CASSYFRTTGDHYGYTF.

CDR3 coding DNA: TGTGCCGGGCGGGGGACCTCCTACGAGCAGTACGTC. Translated: CAGRGTSYEQYV. V and J are TRBV2 and TRBJ2-7; 7 bases match TRBD2. The V segment lost 11 bases and the J segment 0 bases; nucleotides outside the gene matches: 4. The CDR3 covers 12 residues. From germline, CDR1 is SNHLY and CDR2 FYNNEI.

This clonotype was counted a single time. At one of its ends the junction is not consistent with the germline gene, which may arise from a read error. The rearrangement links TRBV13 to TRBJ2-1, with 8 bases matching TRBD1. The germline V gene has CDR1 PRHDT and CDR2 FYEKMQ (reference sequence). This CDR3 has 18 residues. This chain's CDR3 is CACSLLLGTGFTYNEQFF. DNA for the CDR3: TGTGCCTGCAGCTTACTCTTAGGGACAGGTTTCACCTACAATGAGCAGTTCTTC.

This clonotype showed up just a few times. In DNA, the CDR3 is TGTGCCAGCAGTTTGGGACTTACCACAGATACGCAGTATTTT. This gives the protein CASSLGLTTDTQYF. The J gene is TRBJ2-3, the V gene TRBV6-5, with D perhaps TRBD2 (6 bases). The CDR3 totals 14 residues. Germline V gives CDR1 MNHEY, CDR2 SVGAGI. With 4 bases removed from V and 2 bases from J, the gap between germline ends came to 10 bases.

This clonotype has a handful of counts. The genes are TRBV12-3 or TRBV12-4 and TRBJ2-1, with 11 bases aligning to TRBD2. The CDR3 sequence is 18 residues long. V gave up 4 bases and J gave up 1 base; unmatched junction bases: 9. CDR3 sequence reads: CASSSPRLAGYSYNEQFF. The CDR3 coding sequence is TGTGCCAGCAGTTCCCCCCGACTAGCGGGATATTCCTACAATGAGCAGTTCTTC.

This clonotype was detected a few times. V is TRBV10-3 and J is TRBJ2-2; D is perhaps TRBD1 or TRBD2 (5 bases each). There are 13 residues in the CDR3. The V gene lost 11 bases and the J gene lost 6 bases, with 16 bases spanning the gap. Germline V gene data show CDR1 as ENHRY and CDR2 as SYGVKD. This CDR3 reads CAVRDPAAGELFF. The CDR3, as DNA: TGTGCCGTCCGGGACCCAGCGGCCGGGGAGCTGTTTTTT.

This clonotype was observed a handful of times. The CDR3 nucleotides read TGTGCCACGGGGGAGACTGAAGCTTTCTTT. Encoded protein: CATGETEAFF. The genes are TRBV25-1 and TRBJ1-1, with a tentative D call TRBD1 (5 bases). V lost 10 bases and J 5 bases, leaving 8 bases between the germline ends. CDR1 is MGHDK and CDR2 is SYGVNS in the germline V gene. The CDR3 loop spans 10 amino acids.

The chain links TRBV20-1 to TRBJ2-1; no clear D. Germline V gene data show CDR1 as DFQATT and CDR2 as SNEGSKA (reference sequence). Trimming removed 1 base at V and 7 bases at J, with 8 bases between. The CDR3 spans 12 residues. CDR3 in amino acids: CSARGNWNEQFF. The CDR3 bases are TGCAGTGCTAGAGGCAACTGGAATGAGCAGTTCTTC.

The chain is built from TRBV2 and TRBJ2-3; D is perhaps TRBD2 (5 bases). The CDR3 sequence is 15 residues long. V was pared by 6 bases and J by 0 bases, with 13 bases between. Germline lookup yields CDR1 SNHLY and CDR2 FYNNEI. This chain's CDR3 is CASSADGISTDTQYF. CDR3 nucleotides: TGTGCCAGCAGCGCGGACGGGATTAGCACAGATACGCAGTATTTT.

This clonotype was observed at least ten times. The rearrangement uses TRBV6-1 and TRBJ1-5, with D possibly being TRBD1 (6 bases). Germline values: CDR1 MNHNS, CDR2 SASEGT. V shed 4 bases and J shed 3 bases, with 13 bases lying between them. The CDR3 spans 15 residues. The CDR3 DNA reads TGTGCCAGCAGTGCGGGGGGCACGGTCAATCAGCCCCAGCATTTT. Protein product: CASSAGGTVNQPQHF.

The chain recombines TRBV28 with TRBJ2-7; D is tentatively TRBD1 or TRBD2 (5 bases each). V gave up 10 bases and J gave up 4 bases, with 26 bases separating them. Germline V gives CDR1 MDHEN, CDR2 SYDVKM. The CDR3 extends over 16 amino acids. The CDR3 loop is CATVVGGSGTSYEQYV. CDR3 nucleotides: TGTGCCACCGTTGTTGGGGGTTCCGGGACCTCATACGAGCAGTACGTC.

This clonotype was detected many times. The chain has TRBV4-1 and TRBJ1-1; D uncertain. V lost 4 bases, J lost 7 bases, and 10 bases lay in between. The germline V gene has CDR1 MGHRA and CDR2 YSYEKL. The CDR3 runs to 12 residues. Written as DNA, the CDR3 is TGCGCCAGCAGCCCCCGGTCACATGAAGCTTTCTTT. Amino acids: CASSPRSHEAFF.

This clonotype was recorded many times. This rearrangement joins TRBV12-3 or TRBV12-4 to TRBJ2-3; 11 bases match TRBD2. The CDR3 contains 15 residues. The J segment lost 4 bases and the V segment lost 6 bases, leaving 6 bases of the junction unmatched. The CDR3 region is CASRQTSGGADTQYF. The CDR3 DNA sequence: TGTGCCAGCAGGCAAACTAGCGGGGGTGCAGATACGCAGTATTTT.

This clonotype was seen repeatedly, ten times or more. This chain's CDR3 is CASSAGYGYTF. The CDR3 DNA is TGTGCCAGCAGTGCGGGCTATGGCTACACCTTC. The chain is built from TRBV12-3 or TRBV12-4 and TRBJ1-2; D is uncertain. The CDR3 has 11 residues. V was pared by 5 bases and J by 4 bases, with 5 bases between.

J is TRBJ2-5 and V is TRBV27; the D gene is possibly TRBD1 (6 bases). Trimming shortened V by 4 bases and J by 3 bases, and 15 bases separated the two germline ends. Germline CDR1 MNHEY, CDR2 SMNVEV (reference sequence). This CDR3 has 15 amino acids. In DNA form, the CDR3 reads TGTGCCAGCAGTTCGCTGGGGGCCCTGGAAGAGACCCAGTACTTC. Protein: CASSSLGALEETQYF.

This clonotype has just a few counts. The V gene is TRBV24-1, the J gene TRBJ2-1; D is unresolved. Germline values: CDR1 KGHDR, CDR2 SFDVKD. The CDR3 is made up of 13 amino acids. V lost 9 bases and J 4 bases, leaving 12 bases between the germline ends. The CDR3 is CATSRVGYNEQFF. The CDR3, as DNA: TGTGCCACCTCCCGTGTGGGATACAATGAGCAGTTCTTC.

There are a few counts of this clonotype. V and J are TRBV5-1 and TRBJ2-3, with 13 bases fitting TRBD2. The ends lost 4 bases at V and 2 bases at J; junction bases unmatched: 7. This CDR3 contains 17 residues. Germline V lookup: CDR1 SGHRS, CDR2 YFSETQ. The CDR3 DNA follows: TGCGCCAGCAGCGGTATGACTAGCGGGGGGTCCACAGATACGCAGTATTTT. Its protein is CASSGMTSGGSTDTQYF. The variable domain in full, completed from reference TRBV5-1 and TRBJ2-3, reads KAGVTQTPRYLIKTRGQQVTLSCSPISGHRSVSWYQQTPGQGLQFLFEYFSETQRNKGNFPGRFSGRQFSNSRSEMNVSTLELGDSALYLCASSGMTSGGSTDTQYFGPGTRLTVL.